This T cell receptor (beta chain) was documented in a study of identifying expanded T cells in peripheral blood. V lost 3 bases, J lost 4 bases, and 16 bases lay in between. The germline V gene has CDR1 SGHNT and CDR2 YYREEE (reference sequence). The CDR3 contains 15 residues. No infections or other immune events were documented during collection. Only in-frame clones appear in the TCRdb table, and some are missing; sequencing was by immunoSEQ multiplex PCR. The sample yields around 84,000 clones, roughly 90% seen once. The gene calls are TRBV5-4 and TRBJ1-2, with D unclear. Sequencing used blood. The clonotype originates from a person aged 18 to 75 in good health. The CDR3 here is CASSSGSSLIYGYTF. DNA of the CDR3: TGTGCCAGCAGCTCTGGGTCGTCCCTAATCTATGGCTACACCTTC.